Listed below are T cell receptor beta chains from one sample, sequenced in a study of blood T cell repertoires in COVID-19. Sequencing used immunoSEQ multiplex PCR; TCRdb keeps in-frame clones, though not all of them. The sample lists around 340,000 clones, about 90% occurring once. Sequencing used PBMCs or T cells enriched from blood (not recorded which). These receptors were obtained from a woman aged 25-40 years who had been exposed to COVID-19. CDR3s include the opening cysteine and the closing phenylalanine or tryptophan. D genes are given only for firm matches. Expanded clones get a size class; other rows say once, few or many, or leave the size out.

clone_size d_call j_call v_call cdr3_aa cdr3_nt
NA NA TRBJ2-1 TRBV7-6 CASSLALKSDNEQFF TGTGCCAGCAGCTTAGCTCTCAAGTCGGACAATGAGCAGTTCTTC
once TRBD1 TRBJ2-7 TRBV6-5 CASSYGIRGRNEQYF TGTGCCAGCAGTTACGGGATCAGGGGGCGGAACGAGCAGTACTTC
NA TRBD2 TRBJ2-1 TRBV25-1 CASSEFRLAVLNEQFF TGTGCCAGCAGTGAATTCAGGCTAGCGGTTCTAAATGAGCAGTTCTTC
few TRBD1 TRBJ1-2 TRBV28 CASSYARTGGSYGYTF TGTGCCAGCAGTTACGCGCGGACAGGGGGAAGCTATGGCTACACCTTC
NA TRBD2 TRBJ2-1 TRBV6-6 CASSPIGPGLVAQGSYNEQFF TGTGCCAGCAGTCCTATTGGACCGGGACTAGTTGCCCAGGGCTCCTACAATGAGCAGTTCTTC
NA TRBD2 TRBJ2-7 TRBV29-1 CSVERGLAGGPSYEQYF TGCAGCGTTGAAAGGGGACTAGCGGGAGGGCCGTCCTACGAGCAGTACTTC
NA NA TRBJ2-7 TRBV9 CASSPGTLTYEQYF TGTGCCAGCAGCCCAGGGACTTTGACCTACGAGCAGTACTTC
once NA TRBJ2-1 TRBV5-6 CASSPFGGGVWDEQFF TGTGCCAGCAGCCCTTTCGGCGGGGGCGTTTGGGATGAGCAGTTCTTC
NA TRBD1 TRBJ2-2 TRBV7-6 CASSLGWTGVTGELFF TGTGCCAGCAGCTTAGGCTGGACAGGGGTCACCGGGGAGCTGTTTTTT
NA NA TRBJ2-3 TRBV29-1 CSVDTGIGGTDTQYF TGCAGCGTCGACACCGGGATTGGTGGCACAGATACGCAGTATTTT
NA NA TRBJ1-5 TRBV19 CASSGPGGNQPQHF TGTGCCAGTAGTGGGCCCGGGGGTAATCAGCCCCAGCATTTT
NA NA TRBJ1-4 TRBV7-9 CASSFRDGGEKLFF TGTGCCAGCAGCTTCCGGGACGGGGGGGAAAAACTGTTTTTT
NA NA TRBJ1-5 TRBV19 CASTGRNQPQHF TGTGCCAGTACAGGCCGGAATCAGCCCCAGCATTTT
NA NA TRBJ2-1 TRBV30 CAWSVLSPVGPNEQFF TGTGCCTGGAGTGTACTAAGCCCCGTGGGGCCCAATGAGCAGTTCTTC
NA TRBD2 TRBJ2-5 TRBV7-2 CASSLQGFSGTTGTQYF TGTGCCAGCAGCTTACAAGGTTTTAGCGGGACGACCGGGACCCAGTACTTC
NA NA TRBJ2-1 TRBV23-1 CASSQSGGRSYNEQFF TGCGCCAGCAGTCAATCGGGCGGGCGCTCCTACAATGAGCAGTTCTTC
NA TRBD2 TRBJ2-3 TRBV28 CASSLAGGLYF TGTGCCAGCAGCCTAGCGGGAGGTCTGTATTTT
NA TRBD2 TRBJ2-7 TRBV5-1 CASSVRDRLAGGISEQYF TGCGCCAGCAGTGTCCGGGACAGACTAGCGGGAGGAATAAGCGAGCAGTACTTC
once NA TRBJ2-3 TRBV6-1 CASSDRGVTDTQYF TGTGCCAGCAGTGACAGGGGAGTCACAGATACGCAGTATTTT
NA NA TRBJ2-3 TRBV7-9 CASSLRLRGAGTQYF TGTGCCAGCAGCTTAAGGTTGCGCGGGGCGGGCACGCAGTATTTT
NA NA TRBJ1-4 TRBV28 CASRAGRPTNEKLFF TGTGCCAGCAGGGCGGGACGCCCAACTAATGAAAAACTGTTTTTT
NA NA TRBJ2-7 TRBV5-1 CASSLDSSPAYEQYF TGCGCCAGCAGCTTGGACTCAAGCCCCGCCTACGAGCAGTACTTC
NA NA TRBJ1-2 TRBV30 CAGGNYGYTF TGTGCAGGGGGTAACTATGGCTACACCTTC
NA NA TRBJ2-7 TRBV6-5 CASSYSGTVGEQYF TGTGCCAGCAGTTATTCGGGAACCGTGGGCGAGCAGTACTTC
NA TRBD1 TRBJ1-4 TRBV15 CATSRNPRDRENEKLFF TGTGCCACCAGCAGGAACCCTCGGGACAGGGAGAATGAAAAACTGTTTTTT
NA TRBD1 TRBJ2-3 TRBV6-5 CASSEATGNADTQYF TGTGCCAGCAGCGAGGCGACAGGGAATGCAGATACGCAGTATTTT
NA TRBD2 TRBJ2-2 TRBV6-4 CASAPLAGVTNTGELFF TGTGCCAGCGCCCCTCTAGCGGGAGTGACGAACACCGGGGAGCTGTTTTTT
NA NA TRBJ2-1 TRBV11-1 CASSGAVGSVWNEQFF TGTGCCAGCAGCGGGGCAGTTGGCAGCGTATGGAATGAGCAGTTCTTC
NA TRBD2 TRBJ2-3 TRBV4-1 CASSQDVGGDTQYF TGCGCCAGCAGCCAAGACGTGGGAGGGGATACGCAGTATTTT
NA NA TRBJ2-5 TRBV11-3 CASSLEWGRRETQYF TGTGCCAGCAGCTTGGAATGGGGGCGGAGGGAGACCCAGTACTTC
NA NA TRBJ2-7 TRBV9 CASSVAVGQAYEQYF TGTGCCAGCAGCGTAGCGGTTGGGCAGGCCTACGAGCAGTACTTC
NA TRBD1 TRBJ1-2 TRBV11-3 CASSLDRGTVANGYTF TGTGCCAGCAGCTTAGATAGGGGGACAGTTGCCAATGGCTACACCTTC
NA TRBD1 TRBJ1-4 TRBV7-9 CASSVGQVVEKLFF TGTGCCAGCAGCGTGGGACAGGTAGTTGAAAAACTGTTTTTT
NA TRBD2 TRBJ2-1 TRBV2 CASRPGTSGGNEQFF TGTGCCAGCAGACCCGGGACTAGCGGCGGGAATGAGCAGTTCTTC